The 24 T cell receptor beta chains below come from one sample, sequenced in a study of shared clonotypes between healthy human individuals. Profiled with immunoSEQ multiplex PCR; TCRdb holds only in-frame clones, not every one. Among some 2.4 million clones listed, 80% to 95% were seen once. Sequencing used naive CD4+ T cells from PBMCs. Regarding subset: CD45RA+ positively selected. The receptors were sampled from a man younger than 35 in good health. Some clones in this sample may be carry-over from other donors' samples.

The chain is built from TRBV20-1 and TRBJ1-1, with a possible D match to TRBD1 (5 bases). The V and J ends lost 6 bases and 9 bases respectively, with 11 bases between them. Germline loops: CDR1 DFQATT, CDR2 SNEGSKA (reference sequence). The CDR3 totals 10 residues. The CDR3: CSARTSKAFF. DNA for the CDR3: TGCAGTGCCCGGACATCAAAAGCTTTCTTT.

This chain joins TRBV5-1 and TRBJ2-7; D gene unclear. Germline loops: CDR1 SGHRS, CDR2 YFSETQ. Trimming took off 2 bases at V and 4 bases at J, with 25 bases between the two ends. CDR3 length: 18 residues. The chain's CDR3 is CASSFGYGEASGAYEQYF. The CDR3 DNA follows: TGCGCCAGCAGCTTCGGCTATGGTGAGGCCAGTGGAGCGTACGAGCAGTACTTC.

The chain carries TRBV9 and TRBJ1-2; 7 bases fit TRBD1. CDR1 and CDR2 from the germline V gene are SGDLS and YYNGEE. The CDR3 is 13 residues long. With 3 bases clipped from V and 8 bases from J, the junction kept 7 bases outside the gene matches. The CDR3 DNA reads as TGTGCCAGCAGCGACACAGGGGCGAGAGGCTACACCTTC. Amino acid sequence: CASSDTGARGYTF.

The genes are TRBV7-3 and TRBJ2-3; unclear D gene. From germline, CDR1 is SGHTA and CDR2 FQGTGA. This CDR3 is 16 amino acids long. V lost 2 bases and J lost 2, with 14 bases in between. The CDR3 region is CASSLRPGTSTDTQYF. Here the CDR3 DNA reads TGTGCCAGCAGCTTACGCCCCGGCACTTCCACAGATACGCAGTATTTT.

The chain recombines TRBV18 with TRBJ2-5; D is tentatively TRBD1 or TRBD2 (5 bases each). The CDR3 sequence is 14 residues long. V shed 1 base and J shed 5 bases, with 11 bases lying between them. The V gene's germline CDR1 is KGHSH and CDR2 LQKENI. The CDR3 spells CASSPRDPTETQYF. As DNA, the CDR3 is TGTGCCAGCTCACCACGGGACCCGACGGAGACCCAGTACTTC.

J is TRBJ1-4 and V is TRBV27; D remains unclear. The CDR3 sequence is 12 residues long. Trimming stripped 6 bases from V and 5 bases from J, with 7 bases between. In germline, CDR1 is MNHEY, CDR2 SMNVEV (reference sequence). The CDR3 sequence: CASRVGNEKLFF. CDR3 nucleotides: TGTGCCAGCAGAGTAGGGAATGAAAAACTGTTTTTT.

The rearrangement uses TRBV7-2 and TRBJ2-3; possible D gene TRBD2, 5 bases. Looked up from germline, CDR1 is SGHTA and CDR2 is FQGNSA. V was clipped by 11 bases and J by 6 bases, with 6 bases between them. The CDR3 has 9 residues. For the CDR3, the DNA is TGTGCCCGGAGGGATACGCAGTATTTT. Encoded protein: CARRDTQYF. The full variable domain, completed using reference TRBV7-2 and TRBJ2-3, is GAGVSQSPSNKVTEKGKDVELRCDPISGHTALYWYRQSLGQGLEFLIYFQGNSAPDKSGLPSDRFSAERTGGSVSTLTIQRTQQEDSAVYLCARRDTQYFGPGTRLTVL.

This chain links TRBV4-1 with TRBJ2-1; D is ambiguous. The CDR3 runs to 18 residues. The V and J ends lost 4 bases and 6 bases respectively, with 25 bases between them. Germline values: CDR1 MGHRA, CDR2 YSYEKL. CDR3 sequence: CASSRAVRRVSLGNEQFF. DNA of the CDR3: TGCGCCAGCAGCCGGGCGGTGCGGCGCGTCTCTTTGGGCAATGAGCAGTTCTTC.

The genes are TRBV28 and TRBJ1-2; D unresolved. Trimming stripped 5 bases from V and 0 bases from J, with 7 bases between. Germline V gives CDR1 MDHEN, CDR2 SYDVKM. The CDR3 length is 13 residues. The chain's CDR3 is CASSATTNYGYTF. The CDR3 region has the DNA TGTGCCAGCAGTGCGACTACTAACTATGGCTACACCTTC.

V and J are TRBV20-1 and TRBJ2-7; D not certain. This CDR3 region has 11 residues. V gave up 5 bases and J gave up 7 bases, with 12 bases separating them. CDR1 and CDR2 from the germline V gene are DFQATT and SNEGSKA (reference sequence). The CDR3 coding sequence is TGCAGTGCTGGACGGTCTTGGGAGCAGTACTTC. It encodes CSAGRSWEQYF.

The V call is TRBV5-1, the J call TRBJ2-7; D is unclear. The V gene lost 0 bases and the J gene lost 5 bases, with 12 bases spanning the gap. Germline assignment: CDR1 SGHRS and CDR2 YFSETQ. CDR3 size: 14 residues. The CDR3 sequence is CASSLAASLDEQYF. In DNA form, the CDR3 reads TGCGCCAGCAGCTTGGCTGCGAGCCTTGACGAGCAGTACTTC.

The chain links TRBV6-5 to TRBJ2-1, with D possibly TRBD1 on 5 matching bases. The CDR3 contains 14 residues. Trimming removed 0 bases from V and 6 bases from J, with 9 bases in between. Germline V CDR1 and CDR2: MNHEY, SVGAGI. This CDR3 is CASSYSTQANEQFF. The CDR3 region has the DNA TGTGCCAGCAGTTACTCAACACAGGCCAATGAGCAGTTCTTC.

V and J are TRBV18 and TRBJ2-3; perhaps TRBD2 as D (5 bases). Trimming cost V 5 bases and J 4 bases, with 10 bases left between them. Germline V gene lookup returns CDR1 KGHSH and CDR2 LQKENI. The CDR3 spans 13 residues. Written as DNA, the CDR3 is TGTGCCAGCTCAGCCCCGGGGTCAGATACGCAGTATTTT. It specifies CASSAPGSDTQYF.

The chain recombines TRBV6-1 with TRBJ2-1; TRBD2 aligns across 12 bases. The germline CDR1 and CDR2 sequences are MNHNS and SASEGT. The CDR3 contains 16 residues. V lost 4 bases to trimming and J lost 5 bases; unmatched junction nucleotides: 6. CDR3 DNA: TGTGCCAGCAGTGGCCTGACTAGCGGGAGAAACAATGAGCAGTTCTTC. This sequence encodes CASSGLTSGRNNEQFF.

V usage is TRBV2 and J usage is TRBJ2-7, with TRBD2 matching over 9 bases. V lost 6 bases and J lost 3; bases outside the gene matches: 6. Germline loops: CDR1 SNHLY, CDR2 FYNNEI. CDR3 length: 14 residues. CDR3 region: CASRRSGSGYEQYF. The CDR3 nucleotides read TGTGCCAGCAGACGTAGCGGGAGTGGCTACGAGCAGTACTTC.

V is TRBV28 and J is TRBJ1-2; D possibly corresponds to TRBD1 (5 bases). Germline CDR1 and CDR2: MDHEN and SYDVKM. This CDR3 spans 14 amino acids. The germline V and J ends were trimmed by 3 bases and 4 bases, with 12 bases remaining between them. The CDR3 region is CASSFFQGPYGYTF. The CDR3 region has the DNA TGTGCCAGCAGTTTTTTCCAGGGACCCTATGGCTACACCTTC.

The rearrangement joins TRBV4-2 to TRBJ2-3; D may be TRBD1 or TRBD2 (6 bases each). CDR1 and CDR2 from the germline V gene are LGHNA and YNFKEQ. Trimming stripped 0 bases from V and 8 bases from J, with 15 bases between. The CDR3 has 15 residues. CDR3 protein: CASSQEDLGGGTQYF. For the CDR3, the DNA is TGTGCCAGCAGCCAAGAGGACCTAGGAGGGGGTACGCAGTATTTT.

The chain joins TRBV5-1 to TRBJ2-4, with D uncertain. The CDR3 covers 15 residues. Trimming pared 2 bases from V and 0 bases from J, leaving 9 bases between. Germline assignment: CDR1 SGHRS and CDR2 YFSETQ. The CDR3 nucleotides read TGCGCCAGCAGCTTTGGAGCGCAAGCCAAAAACATTCAGTACTTC. Translated: CASSFGAQAKNIQYF.

The V gene is TRBV5-8, the J gene TRBJ1-1, with a weak D call TRBD1 (5 bases). V lost 6 bases to trimming and J lost 8 bases, with 17 bases between them. This CDR3 spans 13 amino acids. Germline V CDR1 and CDR2: SGHTS, YDEGEE. CDR3: CASTGGIRTEAFF. Written as DNA, the CDR3 is TGTGCCAGCACAGGAGGCATAAGGACAGAAGCTTTCTTT.

This chain's CDR3 is CASRKRSDTGELFF. CDR3 coding DNA: TGTGCCAGTAGGAAGAGGTCTGACACCGGGGAGCTGTTTTTT. The chain combines TRBV19 with TRBJ2-2; no reliable D call. Germline values: CDR1 LNHDA, CDR2 SQIVND (reference sequence). This CDR3 has 14 amino acids. V lost 6 bases, J lost 3 bases, and 11 bases lay in between.

This clone was observed once. The CDR3 bases are TGTGCCAGCAGTTCCCCGGGGAGGGGTCACATTCAGTACTTC. This gives the protein CASSSPGRGHIQYF. J is TRBJ2-4 and V is TRBV28, with 7 bases that match TRBD2. CDR1 MDHEN and CDR2 SYDVKM come from the germline V gene. V was clipped by 4 bases and J by 8 bases; unmatched bases: 8. The CDR3 consists of 14 residues. Based on the CDR3 plus reference TRBV28 and TRBJ2-4, the full variable domain is DVKVTQSSRYLVKRTGEKVFLECVQDMDHENMFWYRQDPGLGLRLIYFSYDVKMKEKGDIPEGYSVSREKKERFSLILESASTNQTSMYLCASSSPGRGHIQYFGAGTRLSVL.

J is TRBJ2-1 and V is TRBV7-2; no clear D gene. The CDR3 extends over 15 amino acids. CDR1 SGHTA and CDR2 FQGNSA come from the germline V gene. V shed 7 bases and J shed 6 bases, with 19 bases lying between them. In nucleotides, the CDR3 is TGTGCCAGCATGGGTCGAACTTTTGGGTCCAATGAGCAGTTCTTC. Translated: CASMGRTFGSNEQFF.

As for this clone: The sample holds other DNA sequences that translate to the same CDR3. V is TRBV4-1 and J is TRBJ2-7; the match to TRBD1 covers 7 bases. Germline-derived CDR1 and CDR2 are MGHRA and YSYEKL. Germline trimming cut 0 bases from V and 1 base from J; bases unmatched to any gene: 6. This CDR3 comprises 16 residues. The CDR3 sequence is CASSQDDRGQSYEQYF. The CDR3 DNA sequence: TGCGCCAGCAGCCAAGATGATAGGGGGCAGTCCTACGAGCAGTACTTC.

A single count supports this clone. This chain connects TRBV2 to TRBJ2-5, with 7 bases matching TRBD2. Germline CDR1 is SNHLY and CDR2 is FYNNEI. With V trimmed by 5 bases and J by 7 bases, 16 bases remained unmatched. The CDR3 has 16 residues. The CDR3 is CASSTLAAGKGATQYF. In nucleotides, the CDR3 is TGTGCCAGCAGTACTCTAGCGGCTGGGAAAGGTGCGACCCAGTACTTC.